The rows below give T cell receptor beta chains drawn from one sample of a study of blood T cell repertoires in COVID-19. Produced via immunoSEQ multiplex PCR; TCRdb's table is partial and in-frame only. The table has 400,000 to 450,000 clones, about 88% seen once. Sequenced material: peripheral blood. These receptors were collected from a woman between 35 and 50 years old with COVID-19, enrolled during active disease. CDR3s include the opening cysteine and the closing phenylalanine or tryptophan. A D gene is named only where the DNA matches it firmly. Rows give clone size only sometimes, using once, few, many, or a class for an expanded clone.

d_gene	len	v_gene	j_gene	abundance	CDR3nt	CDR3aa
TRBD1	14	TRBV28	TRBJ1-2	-	TGTGCCAGCAGGAGACAGGGGGCAACCTATGGCTACACCTTC	CASRRQGATYGYTF
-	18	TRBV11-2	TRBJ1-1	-	TGTGCCAGCAGCCCCTTAACAGGGATACTAAAAATGAACACTGAAGCTTTCTTT	CASSPLTGILKMNTEAFF
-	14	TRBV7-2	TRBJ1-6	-	TGTGCCAGCAGCTTGTTCGGTAATAATTCACCCCTCCACTTT	CASSLFGNNSPLHF
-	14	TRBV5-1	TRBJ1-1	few	TGCGCCAGCACGTTATTAGCCGGGGACACTGAAGCTTTCTTT	CASTLLAGDTEAFF
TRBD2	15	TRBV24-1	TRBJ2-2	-	TGTGCCACCAGTGGAGCGGGAGGTGGCACCGGGGAGCTGTTTTTT	CATSGAGGGTGELFF
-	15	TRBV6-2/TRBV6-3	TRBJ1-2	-	TGTGCCAGCAGTTACTCCGGCCTAGGCGGCTATGGCTACACCTTC	CASSYSGLGGYGYTF
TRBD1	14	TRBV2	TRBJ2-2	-	TGTGCCAGCAACCAGGGGGCCAACACCGGGGAGCTGTTTTTT	CASNQGANTGELFF
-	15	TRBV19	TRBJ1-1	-	TGTGCCAGTAGTAACCGGGGCGCGGGACCCACTGAAGCTTTCTTT	CASSNRGAGPTEAFF
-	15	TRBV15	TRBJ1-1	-	TGTGCCACCAGCAGAGATTGGCAGTTGAACACTGAAGCTTTCTTT	CATSRDWQLNTEAFF
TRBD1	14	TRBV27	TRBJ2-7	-	TGTGCCAGCAGCCAACAGGGGGCGGGAGACGAGCAGTACTTC	CASSQQGAGDEQYF
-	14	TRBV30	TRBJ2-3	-	TGTGCCTGGAGTGTGGGGCGGAGTAAGGATACGCAGTATTTT	CAWSVGRSKDTQYF
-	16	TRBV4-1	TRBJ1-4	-	TGCGCCAGCAGCCAAGGTACGGCAGGGCCTAATGAAAAACTGTTTTTT	CASSQGTAGPNEKLFF
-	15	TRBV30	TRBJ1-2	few	TGTGCCTGGAGTGCCTCGGCGACAGCTAACTATGGCTACACCTTC	CAWSASATANYGYTF
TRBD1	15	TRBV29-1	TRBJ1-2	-	TGCAGCGTCTCCAGCCCGACAGGGGGCGACTATGGCTACACCTTC	CSVSSPTGGDYGYTF
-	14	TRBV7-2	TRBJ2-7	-	TGTGCCAGCAGCTTTCCGGGTTCGGTCGGGGAGCAGTACTTC	CASSFPGSVGEQYF
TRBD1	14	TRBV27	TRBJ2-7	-	TGTGCCAGCAGTGGCCCGGGACAGGGGCGAGAGCAGTACTTC	CASSGPGQGREQYF
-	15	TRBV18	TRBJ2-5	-	TGTGCCAGCTCACCACCTGGGCAGTACCAAGAGACCCAGTACTTC	CASSPPGQYQETQYF
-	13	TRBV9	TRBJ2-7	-	TGTGCCAGCAGCCTTACAGGATTCTACGAGCAGTACTTC	CASSLTGFYEQYF
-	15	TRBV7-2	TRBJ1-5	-	TGTGCCAGCAGTACAGGGATCTATAGCAATCAGCCCCAGCATTTT	CASSTGIYSNQPQHF
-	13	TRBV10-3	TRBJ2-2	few	TGTGCCATCCGCGGGGGCCTCACCGGGGAGCTGTTTTTT	CAIRGGLTGELFF
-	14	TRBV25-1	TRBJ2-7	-	TGTGCCAGCAGTGCAGGGCGGGGTCCCTACGAGCAGTACTTC	CASSAGRGPYEQYF
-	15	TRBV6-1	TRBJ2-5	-	TGTGCCAGCAGTGAAGGAGCCAGGACTCCGGGTGCCCAGTACTTC	CASSEGARTPGAQYF
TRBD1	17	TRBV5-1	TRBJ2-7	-	TGCGCCAGCAGCTTGGCCAACCGGGACAGGGAGTTAAGCGAGCAGTACTTC	CASSLANRDRELSEQYF
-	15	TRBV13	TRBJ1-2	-	TGTGCCAGCAGCAGACCTTTTGACAATTTCTATGGCTACACCTTC	CASSRPFDNFYGYTF
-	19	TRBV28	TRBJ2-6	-	TGTGCCACAGAACCCCTCGCAAGGGGGACGGCTTCTGGGGCCAACGTCCTGACTTTC	CATEPLARGTASGANVLTF
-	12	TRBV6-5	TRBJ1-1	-	TGTGCCAGCAGCCGTGGCGGCACTGAAGCTTTCTTT	CASSRGGTEAFF
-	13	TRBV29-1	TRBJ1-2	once	TGCAGCGTTGGAACCCGACAGTACCATGGCTACACCTTC	CSVGTRQYHGYTF
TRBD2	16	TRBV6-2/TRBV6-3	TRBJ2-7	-	TGTGCCAGCAGCCCGGGACTAGCGGGGGGCGAATACGAGCAGTACTTC	CASSPGLAGGEYEQYF
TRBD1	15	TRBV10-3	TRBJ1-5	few	TGTGCCATCAGTGAGCCAGGGACAGGGAGACAGCCCCAGCATTTT	CAISEPGTGRQPQHF
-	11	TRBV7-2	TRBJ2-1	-	TGTGCCAGCAGCTTTTTCGATGAGCAGTTCTTC	CASSFFDEQFF
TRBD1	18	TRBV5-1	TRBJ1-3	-	TGCGCCAGCAGCGATCGATTGAGACAGGGAGGCTCTGGAAACACCATATATTTT	CASSDRLRQGGSGNTIYF
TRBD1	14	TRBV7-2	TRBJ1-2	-	TGTGCCAGCAGCCGGGACAGGGCTAGAGATGGCTACACCTTC	CASSRDRARDGYTF
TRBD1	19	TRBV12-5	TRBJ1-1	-	TGTGCTAGTGGTCCCGACCACAGGGGGATAAGCGGCATGAACACTGAAGCTTTCTTT	CASGPDHRGISGMNTEAFF
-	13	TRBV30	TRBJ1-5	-	TGTGCCTGGAGCCCTCGGGACAATCAGCCCCAGCATTTT	CAWSPRDNQPQHF
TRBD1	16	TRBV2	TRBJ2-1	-	TGTGCCAGCAGCAGTAATGACAGGGGACTTTACAATGAGCAGTTCTTC	CASSSNDRGLYNEQFF
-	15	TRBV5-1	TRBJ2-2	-	TGCGCCAGCAGCTTGGCCGAGACGAACACCGGGGAGCTGTTTTTT	CASSLAETNTGELFF
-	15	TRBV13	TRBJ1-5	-	TGTGCCAGCAGCTATAACAGGGCTAGCAATCAGCCCCAGCATTTT	CASSYNRASNQPQHF
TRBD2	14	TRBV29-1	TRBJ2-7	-	TGCAGCGTGGGGGGTCGGGCTAGCGGATACGAGCAGTACTTC	CSVGGRASGYEQYF
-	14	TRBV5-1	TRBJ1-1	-	TGCGCCAGCAGCCTGACAGTAGGGAACACTGAAGCTTTCTTT	CASSLTVGNTEAFF
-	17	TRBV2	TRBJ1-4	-	TGTGCCTTACTCCCGGGCCAGGGAAGGTTAACTAATGAAAAACTGTTTTTT	CALLPGQGRLTNEKLFF
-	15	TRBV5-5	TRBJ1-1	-	TGTGCCAGCAGCTTGCGGTCCTTATTCCTCACTGAAGCTTTCTTT	CASSLRSLFLTEAFF
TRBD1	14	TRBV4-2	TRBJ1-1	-	TGTGCCAGCAGCCAGGACAGGCTGAACACTGAAGCTTTCTTT	CASSQDRLNTEAFF
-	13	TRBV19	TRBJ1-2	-	TGTGCCAGTACGTGGCAGGGCAAATATGGCTACACCTTC	CASTWQGKYGYTF
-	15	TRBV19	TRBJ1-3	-	TGTGCCAGTAGTACCCAGGGTATCTCTGGAAACACCATATATTTT	CASSTQGISGNTIYF
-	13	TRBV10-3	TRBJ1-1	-	TGTGCCATCAGTGGGGCAGGCATCACTGAAGCTTTCTTT	CAISGAGITEAFF
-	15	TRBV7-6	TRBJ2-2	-	TGTGCCAGCAGCCAATCTCTAGCGAACACCGGGGAGCTGTTTTTT	CASSQSLANTGELFF
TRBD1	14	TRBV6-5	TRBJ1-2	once	TGTGCCAGCAGTCCGACAGGGGGCGTCTATGGCTACACCTTC	CASSPTGGVYGYTF
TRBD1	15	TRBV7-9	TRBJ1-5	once	TGTGCCAGCAGCCTGACAGGGGTTAGCAATCAGCCCCAGCATTTT	CASSLTGVSNQPQHF
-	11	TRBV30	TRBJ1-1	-	TGTGCCTGGAGTGTACTATCTGAAGCTTTCTTT	CAWSVLSEAFF
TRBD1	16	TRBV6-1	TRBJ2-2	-	TGTGCCAGCAGTGAAGTACCGGGACAGGGGACCGGGGAGCTGTTTTTT	CASSEVPGQGTGELFF
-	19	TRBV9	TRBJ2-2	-	TGTGCCAGCAGCGTAGTTCCATTTGGGCATCCTGCGAACACCGGGGAGCTGTTTTTT	CASSVVPFGHPANTGELFF
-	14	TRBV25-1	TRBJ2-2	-	TGTGCCAGCAGTGAACTAGCGAACACCGGGGAGCTGTTTTTT	CASSELANTGELFF
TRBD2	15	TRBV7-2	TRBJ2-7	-	TGTGCCAGCAGCTTATATAGCGGGATGGGCGACGAGCAGTACTTC	CASSLYSGMGDEQYF
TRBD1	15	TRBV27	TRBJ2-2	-	TGTGCCAGCAGCCTTCTACAGGGGGAGCACGGGGAGCTGTTTTTT	CASSLLQGEHGELFF
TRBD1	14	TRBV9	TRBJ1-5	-	TGTGCCAGCAGCACCGGGACAGGCTATCAGCCCCAGCATTTT	CASSTGTGYQPQHF
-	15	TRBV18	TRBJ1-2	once	TGTGCCAGCTCACCATGGGCAGGGGATGAAAGGGGCTACACCTTC	CASSPWAGDERGYTF
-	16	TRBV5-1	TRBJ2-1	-	TGCGCCAGCAGCCCGAAAAGCGGAGGCTCCTACAATGAGCAGTTCTTC	CASSPKSGGSYNEQFF